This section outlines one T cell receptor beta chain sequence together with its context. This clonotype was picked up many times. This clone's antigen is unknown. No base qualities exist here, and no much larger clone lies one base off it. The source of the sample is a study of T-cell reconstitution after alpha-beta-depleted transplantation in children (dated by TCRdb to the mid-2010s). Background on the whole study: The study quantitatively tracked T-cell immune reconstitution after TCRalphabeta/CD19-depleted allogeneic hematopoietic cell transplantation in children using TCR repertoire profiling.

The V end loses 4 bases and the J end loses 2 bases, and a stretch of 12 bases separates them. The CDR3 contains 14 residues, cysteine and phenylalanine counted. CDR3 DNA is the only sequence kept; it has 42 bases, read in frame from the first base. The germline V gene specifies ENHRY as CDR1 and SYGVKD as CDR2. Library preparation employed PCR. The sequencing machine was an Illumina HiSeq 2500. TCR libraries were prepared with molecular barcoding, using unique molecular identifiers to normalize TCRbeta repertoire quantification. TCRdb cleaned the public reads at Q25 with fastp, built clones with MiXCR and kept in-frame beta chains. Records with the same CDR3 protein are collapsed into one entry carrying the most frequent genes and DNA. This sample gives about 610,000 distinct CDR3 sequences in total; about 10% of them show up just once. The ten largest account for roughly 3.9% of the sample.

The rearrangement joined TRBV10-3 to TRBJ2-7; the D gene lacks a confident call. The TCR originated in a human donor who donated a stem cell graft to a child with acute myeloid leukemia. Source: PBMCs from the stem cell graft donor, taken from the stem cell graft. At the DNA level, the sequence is TGTGCCATCAGTGGGTCCGGAGAAACCTACGAGCAGTACTTC. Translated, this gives CAISGSGETYEQYF.